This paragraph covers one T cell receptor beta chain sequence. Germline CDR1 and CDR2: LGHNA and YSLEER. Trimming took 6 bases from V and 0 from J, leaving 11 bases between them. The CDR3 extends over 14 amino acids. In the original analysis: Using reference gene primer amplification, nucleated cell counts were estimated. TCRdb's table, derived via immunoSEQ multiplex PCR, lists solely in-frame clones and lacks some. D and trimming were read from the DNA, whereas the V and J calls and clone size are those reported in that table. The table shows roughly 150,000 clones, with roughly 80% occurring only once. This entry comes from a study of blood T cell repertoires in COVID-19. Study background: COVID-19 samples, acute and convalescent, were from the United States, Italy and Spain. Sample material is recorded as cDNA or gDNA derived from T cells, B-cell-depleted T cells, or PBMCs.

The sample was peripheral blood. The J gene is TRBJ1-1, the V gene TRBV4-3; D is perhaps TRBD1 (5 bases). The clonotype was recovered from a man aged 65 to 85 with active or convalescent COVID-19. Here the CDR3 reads CASSRGQLNTEAFF. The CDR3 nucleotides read TGCGCCAGCAGTAGAGGACAATTGAACACTGAAGCTTTCTTT.